A single sample is the source of the 6 T cell receptor beta chains below, sequenced in a study of graft-versus-host responses after intestinal transplantation. Here immunoSEQ multiplex PCR was the method, and the copy in TCRdb shows in-frame clones only, minus some. The sample records around 70,000 clones, approximately 88% being singletons. Which antigens these TCRs recognize remains unknown. The material was unstimulated CD8+ T cells sorted from spleen or lymph node cells, obtained before intestinal transplant. All receptors come from a human donor who received an intestinal transplant.

This chain joins TRBV14 and TRBJ1-2, with D maybe TRBD1 (5 bases). Deletions cut 3 bases from V and 4 bases from J, with 18 bases between. The germline V gene has CDR1 SGHDN and CDR2 FVKESK. This CDR3 contains 16 residues. CDR3 sequence reads: CASSHTLGEGIYGYTF. For the CDR3, the DNA is TGTGCCAGCAGCCACACCCTCGGGGAGGGGATCTATGGCTACACCTTC.

The chain recombines TRBV9 with TRBJ2-2, with 10 bases identical to TRBD1. CDR1 is SGDLS, CDR2 YYNGEE, per germline. The CDR3 contains 15 residues. After removal of 3 bases from V and 7 bases from J, the junction contained 6 bases not matched to a gene. DNA for the CDR3: TGTGCCAGCAGCGCAGACAGGACAGGGGGCGGGGAGCTGTTTTTT. Translating gives CASSADRTGGGELFF.

The V gene is TRBV15, the J gene TRBJ1-1; perhaps TRBD1 as D (5 bases). Trimming took off 5 bases at V and 6 bases at J, with 13 bases between the two ends. Germline V gene data show CDR1 as LNHNV and CDR2 as YYDKDF (reference sequence). The CDR3 sequence is 13 residues long. The CDR3 reads CATSVSGGAEAFF. DNA for the CDR3: TGTGCCACCAGCGTCTCTGGGGGGGCTGAAGCTTTCTTT.

The gene calls are TRBV4-1 and TRBJ1-2; D remains ambiguous. Germline lookup yields CDR1 MGHRA and CDR2 YSYEKL. With 2 bases removed from V and 2 bases from J, the gap between germline ends came to 15 bases. This CDR3 is built from 16 residues. The CDR3 here is CASSQLIGRGNYGYTF. The CDR3 DNA reads TGCGCCAGCAGCCAACTAATAGGACGGGGAAACTATGGCTACACCTTC.

This chain uses TRBV7-9 with TRBJ2-7, with 11 bases aligning to TRBD2. Germline loops: CDR1 SEHNR, CDR2 FQNEAQ (reference sequence). V shed 1 base and J 0 bases; nucleotides not matched to a gene: 11. The CDR3 contains 19 residues. This CDR3 is CASSLDRTSGSSNSYEQYF. DNA of the CDR3: TGTGCCAGCAGCTTAGATAGGACTAGCGGGTCCTCCAACTCCTACGAGCAGTACTTC.

Only one count was recorded for this clone. CDR3 coding DNA: TGTGCCAGCAGTGAAGGGGGACCCACAGATACGCAGTATTTT. This sequence encodes CASSEGGPTDTQYF. The rearrangement joins TRBV6-4 to TRBJ2-3; D is perhaps TRBD1 (6 bases). Germline lookup yields CDR1 MRHNA and CDR2 SNTAGT. The CDR3 contains 14 residues. Trimming took off 3 bases at V and 2 bases at J, with 9 bases between the two ends.